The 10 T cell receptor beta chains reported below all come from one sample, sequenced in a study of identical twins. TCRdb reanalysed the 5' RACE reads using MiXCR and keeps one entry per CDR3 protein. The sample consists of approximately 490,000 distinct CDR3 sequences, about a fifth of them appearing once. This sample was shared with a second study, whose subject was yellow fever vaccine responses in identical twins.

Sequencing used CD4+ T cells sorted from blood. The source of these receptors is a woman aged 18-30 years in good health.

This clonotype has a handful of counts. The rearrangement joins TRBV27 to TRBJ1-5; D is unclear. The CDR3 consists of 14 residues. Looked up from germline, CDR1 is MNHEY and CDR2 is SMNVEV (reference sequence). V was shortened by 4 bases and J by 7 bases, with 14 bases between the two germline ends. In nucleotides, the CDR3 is TGTGCCAGCAGTTCCTGGGGAGTGGGACAGCCCCAGCATTTT. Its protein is CASSSWGVGQPQHF.

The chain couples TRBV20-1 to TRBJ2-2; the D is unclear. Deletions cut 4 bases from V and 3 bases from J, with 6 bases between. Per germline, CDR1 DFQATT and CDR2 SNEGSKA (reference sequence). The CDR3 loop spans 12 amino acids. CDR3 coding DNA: TGCAGTGCTACGACTTACACCGGGGAGCTGTTTTTT. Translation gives CSATTYTGELFF.

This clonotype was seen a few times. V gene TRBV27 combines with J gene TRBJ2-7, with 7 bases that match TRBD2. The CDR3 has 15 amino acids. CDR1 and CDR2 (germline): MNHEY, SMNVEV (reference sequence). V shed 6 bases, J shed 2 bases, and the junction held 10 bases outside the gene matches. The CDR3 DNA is TGTGCCAGCAGAAGCGACCGGGGGGTGGCCTACGAGCAGTACTTC. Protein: CASRSDRGVAYEQYF.

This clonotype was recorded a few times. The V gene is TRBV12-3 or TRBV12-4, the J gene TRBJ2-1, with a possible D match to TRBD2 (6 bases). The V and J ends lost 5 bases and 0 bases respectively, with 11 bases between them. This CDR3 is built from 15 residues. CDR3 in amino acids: CASSGVGSSYNEQFF. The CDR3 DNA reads TGTGCCAGCAGTGGAGTCGGGAGCTCCTACAATGAGCAGTTCTTC.

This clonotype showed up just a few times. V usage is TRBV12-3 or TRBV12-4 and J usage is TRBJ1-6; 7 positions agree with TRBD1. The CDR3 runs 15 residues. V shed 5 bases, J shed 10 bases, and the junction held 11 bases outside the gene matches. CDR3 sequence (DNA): TGTGCCAGCAGTCCGACCGACAGGGTAGGATCACCCCTCCACTTT. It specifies CASSPTDRVGSPLHF.

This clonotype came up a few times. The CDR3 DNA follows: TGCGCCAGCAGCCAAGGTCGGTTGTCAGGGGGGAGGGAGCAGTACTTC. This translates into CASSQGRLSGGREQYF. The rearrangement uses TRBV4-1 and TRBJ2-7; possibly TRBD1 for D (7 bases). Germline assignment: CDR1 MGHRA and CDR2 YSYEKL. The CDR3 runs 16 residues. Trimming stripped 1 base from V and 7 bases from J, with 20 bases between.

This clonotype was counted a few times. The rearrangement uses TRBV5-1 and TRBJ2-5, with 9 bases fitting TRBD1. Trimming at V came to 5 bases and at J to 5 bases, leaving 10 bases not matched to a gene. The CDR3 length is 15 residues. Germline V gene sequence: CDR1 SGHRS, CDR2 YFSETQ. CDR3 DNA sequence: TGCGCCAGCAGACGAACGGACAGGGGATACGAGACCCAGTACTTC. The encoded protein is CASRRTDRGYETQYF.

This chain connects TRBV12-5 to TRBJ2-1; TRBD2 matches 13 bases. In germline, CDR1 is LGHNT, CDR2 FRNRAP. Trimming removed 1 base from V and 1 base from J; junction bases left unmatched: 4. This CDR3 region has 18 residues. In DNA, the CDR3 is TGTGCTAGTGGTTTGGGAGGACTAGCGGGAGTTTCCTACAATGAGCAGTTCTTC. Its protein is CASGLGGLAGVSYNEQFF.

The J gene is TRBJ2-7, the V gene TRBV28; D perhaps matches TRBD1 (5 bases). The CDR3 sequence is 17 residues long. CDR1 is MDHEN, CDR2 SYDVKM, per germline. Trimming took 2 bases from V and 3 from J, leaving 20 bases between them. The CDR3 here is CASSLRLARQILYEQYF. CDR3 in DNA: TGTGCCAGCAGTTTACGATTGGCGAGACAGATCCTCTACGAGCAGTACTTC.

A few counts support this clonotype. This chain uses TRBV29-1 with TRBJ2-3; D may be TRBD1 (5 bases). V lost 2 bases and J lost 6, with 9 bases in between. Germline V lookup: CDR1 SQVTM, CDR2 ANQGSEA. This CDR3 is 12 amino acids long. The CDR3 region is CSVERGGDTQYF. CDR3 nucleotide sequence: TGCAGCGTTGAAAGGGGTGGGGATACGCAGTATTTT.